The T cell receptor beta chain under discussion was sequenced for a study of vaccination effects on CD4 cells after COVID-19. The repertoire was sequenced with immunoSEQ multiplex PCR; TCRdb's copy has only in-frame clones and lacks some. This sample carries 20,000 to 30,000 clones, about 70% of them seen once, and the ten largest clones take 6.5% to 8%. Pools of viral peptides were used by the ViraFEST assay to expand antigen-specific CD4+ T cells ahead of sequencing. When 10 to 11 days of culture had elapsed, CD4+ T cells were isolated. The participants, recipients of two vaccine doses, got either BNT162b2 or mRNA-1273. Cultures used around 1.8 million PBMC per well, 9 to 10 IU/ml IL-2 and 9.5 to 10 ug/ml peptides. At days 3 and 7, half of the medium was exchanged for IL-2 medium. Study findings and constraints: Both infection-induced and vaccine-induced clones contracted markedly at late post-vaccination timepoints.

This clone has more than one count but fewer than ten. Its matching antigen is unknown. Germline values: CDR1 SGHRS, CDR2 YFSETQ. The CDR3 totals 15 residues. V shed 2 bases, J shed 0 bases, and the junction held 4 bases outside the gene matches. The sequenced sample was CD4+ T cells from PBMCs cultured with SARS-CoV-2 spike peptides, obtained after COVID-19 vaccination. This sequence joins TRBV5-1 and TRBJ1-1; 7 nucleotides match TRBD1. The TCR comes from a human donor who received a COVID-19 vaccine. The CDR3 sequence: CASSLQGQMNTEAFF. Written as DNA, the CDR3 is TGCGCCAGCAGCTTACAGGGACAGATGAACACTGAAGCTTTCTTT.